This entry lists 17 T cell receptor beta chains sequenced from one sample in a study of cytomegalovirus exposure and HLA in healthy donors. The PCR employed 60 Vbeta primers together with 13 Jbeta primers. TCRdb keeps only in-frame clones here, not all; method: immunoSEQ multiplex PCR. The sample contains tens of thousands of clones, roughly a tenth of which appear only once. The sample was PBMCs. The receptors were gathered from a man aged 60 to 75 in good health and CMV-seropositive.

This chain connects TRBV2 to TRBJ2-2; tentative D call: TRBD1 (5 bases). Trimming removed 3 bases from V and 0 bases from J, with 11 bases in between. In germline, CDR1 is SNHLY, CDR2 FYNNEI. CDR3 length: 16 amino acids. The CDR3 DNA follows: TGTGCCAGCAGTGATTTCGGACACGCGAACACCGGGGAGCTGTTTTTT. Translated: CASSDFGHANTGELFF.

The chain links TRBV7-2 to TRBJ2-7, with D perhaps matching TRBD2 (5 bases). There are 12 residues in the CDR3. From germline, CDR1 is SGHTA and CDR2 FQGNSA. V was cut by 0 bases and J by 7 bases, with 7 bases left in between. The CDR3 protein is CASSLAQREQYF. The CDR3 region has the DNA TGTGCCAGCAGCTTAGCCCAGCGGGAGCAGTACTTC.

The V and J genes are TRBV19 and TRBJ1-2; D perhaps matches TRBD1 (5 bases). The CDR3 is 14 amino acids. The germline CDR1 and CDR2 sequences are LNHDA and SQIVND (reference sequence). The ends were cut back, 1 base at V and 2 bases at J, with 8 bases in the middle. The CDR3 DNA reads as TGTGCCAGTAGTATAGGCAGGGCGAACTATGGCTACACCTTC. Translated, it gives CASSIGRANYGYTF.

This clone was detected only a few times. The rearrangement links TRBV5-6 to TRBJ2-7, with D possibly matching TRBD1 (6 bases). CDR3 length equals 14 residues. CDR1 is SGHDT and CDR2 is YYEEEE in the germline V gene. The ends were cut back, 3 bases at V and 4 bases at J, with 14 bases in the middle. The CDR3 nucleotides read TGTGCCAGCAGCTCGTGGACAGCTCCTTACGAGCAGTACTTC. This sequence encodes CASSSWTAPYEQYF.

This chain joins TRBV6-5 and TRBJ2-2; the D gene is possibly TRBD1 (6 bases). The V end lost 4 bases, the J end lost 2 bases, and 11 bases lay between the germline ends. This CDR3 spans 15 amino acids. Germline V gives CDR1 MNHEY, CDR2 SVGAGI. The CDR3 protein is CASSFGTLNTGELFF. The DNA for the CDR3 is TGTGCCAGCAGTTTTGGGACACTCAACACCGGGGAGCTGTTTTTT.

The chain carries TRBV7-6 and TRBJ2-3; D uncertain. The CDR3 length is 16 residues. CDR1 is SGHVS, CDR2 FNYEAQ, per germline. V dropped 4 bases and J dropped 2 bases, with 16 bases sitting between them. For the CDR3, the DNA is TGTGCCAGCAGCTCAGAACCCGGCAGGATCACAGATACGCAGTATTTT. This translates into CASSSEPGRITDTQYF.

V is TRBV9 and J is TRBJ1-5; D is unresolved. Per germline, CDR1 SGDLS and CDR2 YYNGEE. The CDR3 runs 14 residues. V gave up 9 bases and J gave up 5 bases, with 18 bases separating them. The CDR3: CAILELEGDQPQHF. The CDR3 coding sequence is TGTGCCATACTCGAACTAGAGGGTGATCAGCCCCAGCATTTT. The full variable domain, rest sourced from reference TRBV9 and TRBJ1-5, is DSGVTQTPKHLITATGQRVTLRCSPRSGDLSVYWYQQSLDQGLQFLIQYYNGEERAKGNILERFSAQQFPDLHSELNLSSLELGDSALYFCAILELEGDQPQHFGDGTRLSIL.

The V gene is TRBV19, the J gene TRBJ1-3; maybe TRBD1 (5 bases). The CDR3 runs to 16 residues. CDR1 and CDR2 from the germline V gene are LNHDA and SQIVND (reference sequence). V lost 5 bases to trimming and J lost 2 bases, with 16 bases between them. In DNA, the CDR3 is TGTGCCAGTAGTTCCCCCAGGGCAAAGACTGGAAACACCATATATTTT. Protein product: CASSSPRAKTGNTIYF.

The rearrangement joins TRBV19 to TRBJ2-7, with a possible D match to TRBD2 (5 bases). The V gene's germline CDR1 is LNHDA and CDR2 SQIVND (reference sequence). The CDR3 has 13 amino acids. V dropped 4 bases and J dropped 6 bases, with 13 bases sitting between them. The CDR3 loop reads CASSSRGSGEQYF. As DNA, the CDR3 is TGTGCCAGTAGTAGCCGGGGATCTGGCGAGCAGTACTTC.

This chain connects TRBV7-2 to TRBJ2-6; TRBD1 aligns across 11 bases. This CDR3 is built from 18 residues. Germline V lookup: CDR1 SGHTA, CDR2 FQGNSA. The V gene end was trimmed by 5 bases and the J gene end by 2 bases; junction bases not matched to a gene: 8. The CDR3 coding sequence is TGTGCCAGCAGCCCCCTGGGGGGACAGGGGGCTGGGGCCAACGTCCTGACTTTC. The encoded protein is CASSPLGGQGAGANVLTF.

V is TRBV4-1 and J is TRBJ1-1; D ambiguous. The CDR3 loop spans 15 amino acids. Germline-derived CDR1 and CDR2 are MGHRA and YSYEKL. V was clipped by 0 bases and J by 1 base, with 9 bases between them. The CDR3 DNA reads TGCGCCAGCAGCCAAGATTGGAGCGGGAACACTGAAGCTTTCTTT. As protein: CASSQDWSGNTEAFF.

The chain combines TRBV19 with TRBJ2-1, with a tentative D call TRBD2 (6 bases). CDR3 length: 15 residues. With 3 bases removed from V and 3 bases from J, the gap between germline ends came to 12 bases. Germline V gene data show CDR1 as LNHDA and CDR2 as SQIVND (reference sequence). CDR3 protein: CASSMSGRSYNEQFF. CDR3 nucleotides: TGTGCCAGTAGTATGTCGGGGAGGAGCTACAATGAGCAGTTCTTC.

Only a few counts were recorded for this clone. The chain has TRBV23-1 and TRBJ2-2; 7 bases are shared with TRBD1. TRBV23-1 qualifies as an ORF whose function is uncertain. The CDR3 totals 18 residues. V lost 5 bases and J lost 1; bases outside the gene matches: 13. The CDR3 region is CASSARVTGQMNTGELFF. The CDR3 DNA is TGCGCCAGCAGTGCGCGTGTCACGGGACAGATGAACACCGGGGAGCTGTTTTTT.

The rearrangement links TRBV6-1 to TRBJ2-6; D uncertain. This CDR3 has 15 amino acids. The V gene's germline CDR1 is MNHNS and CDR2 SASEGT. V dropped 6 bases and J dropped 0 bases, with 9 bases sitting between them. The CDR3 loop reads CASRLSVSGANVLTF. Written as DNA, the CDR3 is TGTGCCAGCAGGTTGTCGGTCTCTGGGGCCAACGTCCTGACTTTC.

This clone was picked up a small number of times. The chain combines TRBV7-3 with TRBJ2-5, with 11 positions matching TRBD1. Germline assignment: CDR1 SGHTA and CDR2 FQGTGA. J was trimmed by 5 bases and V by 5 bases; bases with no gene match: 7. The CDR3 is made up of 15 amino acids. CDR3 loop: CASSEGQGAVETQYF. In DNA, the CDR3 is TGTGCCAGCAGCGAAGGACAGGGGGCGGTTGAGACCCAGTACTTC.

This clone was seen a few times. The chain has TRBV7-2 and TRBJ2-1; 9 bases are a match to TRBD1. Germline assignment: CDR1 SGHTA and CDR2 FQGNSA. This CDR3 spans 13 amino acids. With 6 bases clipped from V and 7 bases from J, the junction kept 4 bases outside the gene matches. CDR3 in DNA: TGTGCCAGCAGAAAGGGACAGGGAAATGAGCAGTTCTTC. Encoded protein: CASRKGQGNEQFF.

The chain carries TRBV7-8 and TRBJ2-7; D not certain. The V and J ends lost 3 bases and 1 base respectively, with 7 bases between them. This CDR3 spans 13 amino acids. CDR1 SGHVS and CDR2 FQNEAQ come from the germline V gene. CDR3 DNA: TGTGCCAGCAGCTTGGTCAGGTCCTACGAGCAGTACGTC. Translating gives CASSLVRSYEQYV.